The 11 T cell receptor beta chains given below trace back to one sample, sequenced in a study of CXCR3-negative and CXCR3-positive naive CD8 T cells. All TRB cDNA libraries came from 5' RACE performed with UMI labels. TCRdb re-called the 5' RACE reads; one entry per CDR3 protein, DNA not given. The sample data list under 55,000 distinct CDR3 sequences. Sequenced: memory CD8+ T cells from blood. The receptors come from a human donor in good health. Some clones in this sample may be carry-over from other donors' samples.

The V and J genes are TRBV28 and TRBJ2-7; as DNA is missing, the TRBD1 call by TCRdb cannot be tested. The germline gives CDR1 MDHEN, CDR2 SYDVKM. This CDR3 is built from 16 residues. The chain's CDR3 is CASSLIRVAPSYEQYF.

The chain couples TRBV29-1 to TRBJ1-2; the D gene TCRdb calls, TRBD1, cannot be checked with no DNA. This CDR3 contains 13 residues. Germline loops: CDR1 SQVTM, CDR2 ANQGSEA. The CDR3 is CSAEGPTDYGYTF.

This chain joins TRBV28 and TRBJ2-2; TCRdb reports TRBD1, a call that lacks DNA to check it against. From germline, CDR1 is MDHEN and CDR2 SYDVKM. The CDR3 spans 14 residues. CDR3: CASSQGTEPGELFF. Drawing the rest from reference TRBV28 and TRBJ2-2, the complete variable domain is DVKVTQSSRYLVKRTGEKVFLECVQDMDHENMFWYRQDPGLGLRLIYFSYDVKMKEKGDIPEGYSVSREKKERFSLILESASTNQTSMYLCASSQGTEPGELFFGEGSRLTVL.

The genes are TRBV2 and TRBJ2-1. The germline CDR1 and CDR2 sequences are SNHLY and FYNNEI. This CDR3 is built from 12 residues. The CDR3: CASSEHYNERFF. Based on the CDR3 plus reference TRBV2 and TRBJ2-1, the full variable domain is EPEVTQTPSHQVTQMGQEVILRCVPISNHLYFYWYRQILGQKVEFLVSFYNNEISEKSEIFDDQFSVERPDGSNFTLKIRSTKLEDSAMYFCASSEHYNERFFGPGTRLTVL.

This rearrangement joins TRBV4-1 to TRBJ2-7; with no DNA, the TCRdb D assignment of TRBD1 cannot be verified. The CDR3 runs 14 residues. From germline, CDR1 is MGHRA and CDR2 YSYEKL. CDR3 sequence reads: CASSPNDRAREQYF.

V is TRBV4-3 and J is TRBJ2-2; TCRdb's D call, TRBD2, is unchecked because there is no DNA. CDR1 is LGHNA, CDR2 YSLEER, per germline. The CDR3 is 17 amino acids. CDR3 protein: CASSQDPAGVHTGELFF.

The chain uses TRBV28 and TRBJ2-2; no DNA is available, so the TRBD1 call from TCRdb remains unchecked. CDR1 is MDHEN, CDR2 SYDVKM, per germline. CDR3 length: 15 amino acids. This CDR3 is CASSLVDRSTGELFF.

The gene calls are TRBV28 and TRBJ2-2; the TCRdb D gene call, TRBD1, has no DNA to confirm it. CDR3 length equals 14 residues. Germline assignment: CDR1 MDHEN and CDR2 SYDVKM. The CDR3 sequence: CASSSGQGYGELFF.

The V and J genes are TRBV29-1 and TRBJ2-7. Germline CDR1 SQVTM, CDR2 ANQGSEA. The CDR3 is 11 amino acids. CDR3 residues: CSVERGVEQYF.

The CDR3 sequence: CASSQEDLGTLNYGYTF. The chain uses TRBV4-1 and TRBJ1-2; there is no DNA to check the TCRdb D call of TRBD1. The germline gives CDR1 MGHRA, CDR2 YSYEKL. This CDR3 is 17 amino acids long.

The chain has TRBV4-2 and TRBJ2-7; TCRdb gives TRBD1 as the D gene, but with no DNA this cannot be confirmed. The CDR3 extends over 14 amino acids. The V gene's germline CDR1 is LGHNA and CDR2 YNFKEQ. The CDR3 reads CASSPWTGDYEQYF.